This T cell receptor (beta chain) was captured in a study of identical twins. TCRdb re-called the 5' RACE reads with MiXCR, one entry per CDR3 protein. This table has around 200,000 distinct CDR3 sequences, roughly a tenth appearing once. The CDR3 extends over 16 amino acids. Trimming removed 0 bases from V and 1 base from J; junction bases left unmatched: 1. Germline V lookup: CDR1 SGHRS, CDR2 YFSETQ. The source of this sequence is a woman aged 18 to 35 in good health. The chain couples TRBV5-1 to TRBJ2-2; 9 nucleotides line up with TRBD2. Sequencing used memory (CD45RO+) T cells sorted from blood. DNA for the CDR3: TGCGCCAGCAGCTTGGTTAGCGGGGGGAACACCGGGGAGCTGTTTTTT. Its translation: CASSLVSGGNTGELFF.